This T cell receptor beta chain was captured in a study of control samples from healthy donors and cancer patients. Profiled with immunoSEQ multiplex PCR; TCRdb holds only in-frame clones, not every one. Of 65,000 to 95,000 clones in the sample, about 90% are singletons; the top ten hold around 18%. CDR3 length: 15 residues. After removal of 4 bases from V and 1 base from J, the junction contained 7 bases not matched to a gene. Germline CDR1 is SQVTM and CDR2 is ANQGSEA. The sequence was obtained from a man over 45 in good health. Sample: blood. The rearrangement links TRBV29-1 to TRBJ2-1; 7 bases are shared with TRBD1. CDR3: CSVVGVRGSYNEQFF. The CDR3 region has the DNA TGCAGCGTTGTAGGGGTCAGGGGGTCCTACAATGAGCAGTTCTTC.